This T cell receptor beta chain was sequenced in a study of blood T cell repertoires in COVID-19. Study at large: Material from acute and convalescent COVID-19 was sourced from the United States, Italy and Spain. PBMCs, B-cell-depleted T cells, or T cells were the source of the cDNA or gDNA that made up the material.

This clone has only one observation. Authors' data handling: Estimated nucleated cell counts came from reference gene primer amplification. Measured with immunoSEQ multiplex PCR; TCRdb has only the in-frame clones, and not every one. V, J and clone size are taken as reported in that table, and D and trimming were inferred from the DNA itself. The data show about 290,000 clones, with roughly 80% seen just once and around 4.2% held by the top ten. The germline V gene encodes CDR1 SGHTA and CDR2 FQGTGA. The V end was cut by 4 bases, the J end by 3 bases, with 22 bases between. This CDR3 region has 19 residues.

This sequence originates from a woman aged 45-59 years with active or convalescent COVID-19. The chain joins TRBV7-3 to TRBJ2-6; possible D gene TRBD1, 6 bases. Sequencing was carried out using peripheral blood. The CDR3 DNA reads TGTGCCAGCAGCTCCCCAATCGACAGGTTGGGTCGTGGGGCCAACGTCCTGACTTTC. Residues: CASSSPIDRLGRGANVLTF.